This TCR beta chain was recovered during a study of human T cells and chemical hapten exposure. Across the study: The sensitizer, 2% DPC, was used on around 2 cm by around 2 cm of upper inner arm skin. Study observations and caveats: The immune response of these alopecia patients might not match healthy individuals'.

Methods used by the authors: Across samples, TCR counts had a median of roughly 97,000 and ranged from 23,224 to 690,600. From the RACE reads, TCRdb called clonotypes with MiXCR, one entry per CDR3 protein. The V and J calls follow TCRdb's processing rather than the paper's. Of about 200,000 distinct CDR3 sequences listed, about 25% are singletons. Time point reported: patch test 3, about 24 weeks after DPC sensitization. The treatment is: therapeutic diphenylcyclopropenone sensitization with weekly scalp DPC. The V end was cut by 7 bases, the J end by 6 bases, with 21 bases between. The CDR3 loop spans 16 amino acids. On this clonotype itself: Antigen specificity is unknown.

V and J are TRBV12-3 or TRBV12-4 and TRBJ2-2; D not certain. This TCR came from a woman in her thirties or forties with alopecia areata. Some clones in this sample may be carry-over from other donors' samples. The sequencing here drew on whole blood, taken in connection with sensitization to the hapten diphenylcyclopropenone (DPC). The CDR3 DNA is TGTGCCAGCAACCTGGGTAGGGCATCGATATCCGGGGAGCTGTTTTTT. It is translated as CASNLGRASISGELFF.